These 13 T cell receptor beta chains were sequenced from one sample in a study of cytomegalovirus exposure and HLA in healthy donors. 13 Jbeta primers and 60 Vbeta primers were used for the PCR. TCRdb's copy holds only in-frame clones and misses some; the assay was immunoSEQ multiplex PCR. This table lists more than 90,000 clones. The sequencing sample was made of PBMCs. The receptors shown here come from a man aged 40-49 years in good health and CMV-seropositive.

The chain employs TRBV7-6 and TRBJ2-1; 10 nucleotides align to TRBD2. CDR3 length: 15 amino acids. Germline V gene data show CDR1 as SGHVS and CDR2 as FNYEAQ. The V segment lost 1 base and the J segment 7 bases; nucleotides outside the gene matches: 4. The CDR3: CASSLVLAGANEQFF. Here the CDR3 DNA reads TGTGCCAGCAGCTTAGTCCTAGCGGGAGCTAATGAGCAGTTCTTC.

J is TRBJ1-5 and V is TRBV5-6, with D unclear. Germline CDR1 SGHDT, CDR2 YYEEEE. CDR3 length: 12 residues. Trimming left V 1 base short and J 5 bases short, with 4 bases between. CDR3 loop: CASSLPDQPQHF. CDR3 DNA sequence: TGTGCCAGCAGCTTGCCCGATCAGCCCCAGCATTTT.

The rearrangement links TRBV19 to TRBJ2-2; 13 bases are shared with TRBD2. From germline, CDR1 is LNHDA and CDR2 SQIVND (reference sequence). J gave up 6 bases and V 7 bases, and 8 bases lay outside the gene matches. The CDR3 covers 16 residues. CDR3 in amino acids: CASTGLAGFEAGELFF. The DNA for the CDR3 is TGTGCCAGTACGGGACTAGCGGGATTTGAGGCCGGGGAGCTGTTTTTT.

The chain combines TRBV7-9 with TRBJ2-6; D is ambiguous. V lost 1 base and J 4 bases, leaving 8 bases between the germline ends. There are 15 residues in the CDR3. Germline CDR1 is SEHNR and CDR2 is FQNEAQ (reference sequence). Here the CDR3 reads CASSLVPLGANVLTF. CDR3 coding DNA: TGTGCCAGCAGCTTAGTTCCCCTAGGGGCCAACGTCCTGACTTTC.

This chain links TRBV6-5 with TRBJ2-3, with TRBD1 matching 7 bases. Losses at the gene ends were 4 bases for V and 3 bases for J; bases not matched to a gene: 7. The CDR3 length is 15 residues. Germline-derived CDR1 and CDR2 are MNHEY and SVGAGI. The CDR3 region has the DNA TGTGCCAGCAGTTCAGACAGGGTAAAGACAGATACGCAGTATTTT. This gives the protein CASSSDRVKTDTQYF.

The V and J genes are TRBV14 and TRBJ1-2; 9 bases align to TRBD1. V shed 4 bases, J shed 6 bases, and the junction held 9 bases outside the gene matches. This CDR3 has 15 residues. Germline-derived CDR1 and CDR2 are SGHDN and FVKESK. The CDR3 nucleotides are TGTGCCAGCAGCCTTTCCTTGACAGGGGGAGATGGCTACACCTTC. It is translated as CASSLSLTGGDGYTF.

The chain has TRBV19 and TRBJ1-5; unclear D gene. There are 15 residues in the CDR3. Germline CDR1 LNHDA, CDR2 SQIVND (reference sequence). With 3 bases removed from V and 1 base from J, the gap between germline ends came to 10 bases. The CDR3 sequence: CASSISAGSNQPQHF. The CDR3 DNA reads TGTGCCAGTAGTATCTCTGCCGGGAGCAATCAGCCCCAGCATTTT.

The V and J genes are TRBV10-2 and TRBJ1-2; the D gene is possibly TRBD1 (5 bases). CDR1 and CDR2 (germline): WSHSY, SAAADI. V lost 0 bases and J 6 bases, leaving 11 bases between the germline ends. This CDR3 has 14 residues. The CDR3 sequence is CASSESAGGDGYTF. The CDR3 bases are TGCGCCAGCAGTGAGTCAGCCGGGGGTGATGGCTACACCTTC.

This chain uses TRBV19 with TRBJ2-3, with a weak D call TRBD1 (5 bases). Per the germline V gene, CDR1 is LNHDA and CDR2 is SQIVND (reference sequence). This CDR3 region has 13 residues. The V gene lost 3 bases and the J gene lost 7 bases, with 11 bases spanning the gap. This CDR3 reads CASSIKGSYTQYF. CDR3 coding DNA: TGTGCCAGTAGTATCAAGGGGTCGTATACGCAGTATTTT.

The rearrangement uses TRBV25-1 and TRBJ2-7, with 7 bases that match TRBD1. This CDR3 region has 16 residues. Germline-derived CDR1 and CDR2 are MGHDK and SYGVNS. V was pared by 4 bases and J by 2 bases, with 11 bases of the junction left unmatched. CDR3 in amino acids: CASSGGTEGLPYEQYF. In DNA form, the CDR3 reads TGTGCCAGCAGTGGGGGGACAGAGGGTCTTCCCTACGAGCAGTACTTC.

The V gene is TRBV18, the J gene TRBJ2-7, with 8 nucleotides matching TRBD2. The ends lost 5 bases at V and 0 bases at J; junction bases unmatched: 9. The CDR3 is 16 residues long. Germline assignment: CDR1 KGHSH and CDR2 LQKENI. This CDR3 reads CASSSLGSGSSYEQYF. The CDR3 bases are TGTGCCAGCTCATCCCTGGGGAGCGGGAGCTCCTACGAGCAGTACTTC.

V is TRBV19 and J is TRBJ2-6; TRBD2 might be the D (5 bases). Per germline, CDR1 LNHDA and CDR2 SQIVND (reference sequence). V was clipped by 4 bases and J by 1 base, with 17 bases between them. The CDR3 contains 18 residues. CDR3 sequence reads: CASSTAGNTPSGANVLTF. The CDR3 DNA follows: TGTGCCAGTAGTACCGCCGGGAACACGCCATCTGGGGCCAACGTCCTGACTTTC. The full variable domain, completed using reference TRBV19 and TRBJ2-6, is DGGITQSPKYLFRKEGQNVTLSCEQNLNHDAMYWYRQDPGQGLRLIYYSQIVNDFQKGDIAEGYSVSREKKESFPLTVTSAQKNPTAFYLCASSTAGNTPSGANVLTFGAGSRLTVL.

V usage is TRBV9 and J usage is TRBJ1-4, with 9 bases aligning to TRBD1. V shed 4 bases and J 8 bases; nucleotides not matched to a gene: 12. The CDR3 consists of 16 residues. The V gene's germline CDR1 is SGDLS and CDR2 YYNGEE. The CDR3 nucleotides are TGTGCCAGCAGCTCAAAGAGTGGGACAGGGTGGGAAAAACTGTTTTTT. Translated: CASSSKSGTGWEKLFF.